This passage covers 23 T cell receptor beta chains from one sample sequenced in a study of blood T cells in healthy people across ages. A second roughly 6 to 11 cycle PCR used barcoded and J-beta primers. TCRdb re-analysed the 5' RACE reads in MiXCR, keeping a single row per CDR3 protein. The sample has about a million distinct CDR3 sequences, around two fifths seen once; the top ten hold around 13%. The sequenced sample consisted of blood. The source is a man aged 18 to 35 in good health.

The chain uses TRBV4-1 and TRBJ2-5; TRBD1 matches at 11 bases. The V and J ends lost 6 bases and 11 bases, in that order; junction bases with no gene match: 17. Germline values: CDR1 MGHRA, CDR2 YSYEKL. The length of the CDR3 is 16 residues. The CDR3 sequence: CASSLLGTGGENEQYF. In nucleotides, the CDR3 is TGCGCCAGCAGTCTGCTAGGGACAGGGGGAGAAAATGAGCAGTACTTC.

The chain combines TRBV2 with TRBJ2-5, with D possibly being TRBD1 (6 bases). The CDR3 covers 14 residues. V was pared by 2 bases and J by 5 bases, with 12 bases between. Germline CDR1 is SNHLY and CDR2 is FYNNEI. CDR3 nucleotides: TGTGCCAGCAGTGAACAGGGGCCCGAGGAGACCCAGTACTTC. Protein product: CASSEQGPEETQYF. Looking up the rest from reference TRBV2 and TRBJ2-5 gives the full variable domain: EPEVTQTPSHQVTQMGQEVILRCVPISNHLYFYWYRQILGQKVEFLVSFYNNEISEKSEIFDDQFSVERPDGSNFTLKIRSTKLEDSAMYFCASSEQGPEETQYFGPGTRLLVL.

This clonotype was observed a few times. The gene calls are TRBV7-2 and TRBJ2-3; D possibly corresponds to TRBD2 (5 bases). V was pared by 4 bases and J by 4 bases, with 9 bases between. This CDR3 region has 13 residues. Germline-derived CDR1 and CDR2 are SGHTA and FQGNSA. The CDR3 spells CASSSDFSDTQYF. The CDR3 coding sequence is TGTGCCAGCAGCTCGGACTTCTCAGATACGCAGTATTTT. The full variable domain, rest sourced from reference TRBV7-2 and TRBJ2-3, is GAGVSQSPSNKVTEKGKDVELRCDPISGHTALYWYRQSLGQGLEFLIYFQGNSAPDKSGLPSDRFSAERTGGSVSTLTIQRTQQEDSAVYLCASSSDFSDTQYFGPGTRLTVL.

This clonotype occurred a few times. The chain recombines TRBV9 with TRBJ2-1; 8 positions match TRBD1. The CDR3 consists of 13 residues. The germline V gene encodes CDR1 SGDLS and CDR2 YYNGEE. V lost 6 bases, J lost 6 bases, and 5 bases stayed unmatched. CDR3 residues: CASNRDRRNEQFF. For the CDR3, the DNA is TGTGCCAGCAACAGGGACAGGCGCAATGAGCAGTTCTTC.

The chain is built from TRBV20-1 and TRBJ1-2; TRBD1 matches at 8 bases. Germline loops: CDR1 DFQATT, CDR2 SNEGSKA (reference sequence). After removal of 1 base from V and 2 bases from J, the junction contained 9 bases not matched to a gene. CDR3 length equals 16 residues. As DNA, the CDR3 is TGCAGTGCTAGAGGAAACACAGGGGGTCGGAACTATGGCTACACCTTC. It translates to CSARGNTGGRNYGYTF.

This clonotype was detected only a few times. V and J are TRBV19 and TRBJ2-3, with 8 nucleotides matching TRBD1. This CDR3 is built from 16 residues. The germline V gene has CDR1 LNHDA and CDR2 SQIVND (reference sequence). The junction had 9 bases not matched to a gene; V was cut back by 3 bases and J by 4 bases. This chain's CDR3 is CASSIYGQGLPDTQYF. DNA of the CDR3: TGTGCCAGTAGTATCTATGGACAGGGCCTCCCAGATACGCAGTATTTT.

This chain uses TRBV29-1 with TRBJ1-2; no definite D call. CDR3 size: 13 residues. The germline CDR1 and CDR2 sequences are SQVTM and ANQGSEA. The V end lost 2 bases, the J end lost 8 bases, and 15 bases lay between the germline ends. The CDR3 region has the DNA TGCAGCGTTGAAAAGGCCAGCGGGATGGGCTACACCTTC. Translated, it gives CSVEKASGMGYTF.

This clonotype was seen a few times. The V and J genes are TRBV27 and TRBJ2-5, with D hard to call. Looked up from germline, CDR1 is MNHEY and CDR2 is SMNVEV (reference sequence). Trimming removed 4 bases from V and 5 bases from J, with 11 bases in between. There are 13 residues in the CDR3. For the CDR3, the DNA is TGTGCCAGCAGTTCCCCGGGTAGGGAGACCCAGTACTTC. Protein sequence: CASSSPGRETQYF.

CDR3 coding DNA: TGTGCCATCAGCCCCCCTCGGGCACCACATACGCAGTATTTT. This translates into CAISPPRAPHTQYF. The chain employs TRBV10-3 and TRBJ2-3, with D unresolved. CDR1 is ENHRY, CDR2 SYGVKD, per germline. CDR3 size: 14 residues. V gave up 6 bases and J gave up 7 bases, with 17 bases separating them.

This chain connects TRBV28 to TRBJ2-1, with 8 bases matching TRBD1. Trimming took 6 bases from V and 7 from J; bases not matched to a gene: 14. In germline, CDR1 is MDHEN, CDR2 SYDVKM. The CDR3 runs to 16 residues. As DNA, the CDR3 is TGTGCCAGCAGCCAAGATACACAGGGGGTGCGTAATGAGCAGTTCTTC. Translated, it gives CASSQDTQGVRNEQFF. The entire variable domain, with the rest obtained from reference TRBV28 and TRBJ2-1, is as follows: DVKVTQSSRYLVKRTGEKVFLECVQDMDHENMFWYRQDPGLGLRLIYFSYDVKMKEKGDIPEGYSVSREKKERFSLILESASTNQTSMYLCASSQDTQGVRNEQFFGPGTRLTVL.

This clonotype was picked up a small number of times. The V and J genes are TRBV25-1 and TRBJ2-3, with D tentatively TRBD2 (5 bases). Per the germline V gene, CDR1 is MGHDK and CDR2 is SYGVNS. The V end lost 3 bases, the J end lost 6 bases, and 19 bases lay between the germline ends. The CDR3 runs to 16 residues. The CDR3 region has the DNA TGTGCCAGCAGTGATCCTAGCACGCTAGCCCAGGATACGCAGTATTTT. Protein: CASSDPSTLAQDTQYF.

The V call is TRBV20-1, the J call TRBJ1-3; D is undetermined. Deletions cut 0 bases from V and 4 bases from J, with 10 bases between. The CDR3 runs to 14 residues. CDR1 is DFQATT, CDR2 SNEGSKA, per germline (reference sequence). This CDR3 reads CSARDYSVGNTIYF. The CDR3 DNA follows: TGCAGTGCTAGAGATTACAGTGTCGGAAACACCATATATTTT.

J is TRBJ2-7 and V is TRBV15, with a tentative D call TRBD1 (5 bases). The CDR3 is 15 amino acids. The germline V and J ends were trimmed by 0 bases and 1 base, with 10 bases remaining between them. Germline lookup yields CDR1 LNHNV and CDR2 YYDKDF (reference sequence). The CDR3 sequence: CATSRDSDRSYEQYF. Written as DNA, the CDR3 is TGTGCCACCAGCAGAGATTCTGACAGATCCTACGAGCAGTACTTC. Based on the CDR3 plus reference TRBV15 and TRBJ2-7, the full variable domain is DAMVIQNPRYQVTQFGKPVTLSCSQTLNHNVMYWYQQKSSQAPKLLFHYYDKDFNNEADTPDNFQSRRPNTSFCFLDIRSPGLGDTAMYLCATSRDSDRSYEQYFGPGTRLTVT.

This clonotype was observed a few times. The CDR3 coding sequence is TGCAGTGCTAGAACCTACTCTAGCGGGGTACTCAATGAGCAGTTCTTC. It codes for CSARTYSSGVLNEQFF. The rearrangement uses TRBV20-1 and TRBJ2-1; 9 nucleotides match TRBD2. Germline V CDR1 and CDR2: DFQATT, SNEGSKA (reference sequence). CDR3 size: 16 residues. V trimming: 2 bases; J trimming: 6 bases; junction bases outside the gene matches: 11.

This clonotype was recorded a few times. The V call is TRBV4-3, the J call TRBJ2-1; 8 nucleotides align to TRBD1. Germline V lookup: CDR1 LGHNA, CDR2 YSLEER. The CDR3 is 17 residues long. The V segment lost 1 base and the J segment 9 bases; nucleotides outside the gene matches: 14. CDR3 protein: CASSQAGTGLASGEQFF. CDR3 nucleotide sequence: TGCGCCAGCAGCCAAGCCGGGACAGGATTGGCCTCGGGTGAGCAGTTCTTC.

This clonotype occurred a few times. The V gene is TRBV12-3 or TRBV12-4, the J gene TRBJ1-5, with 9 bases aligning to TRBD1. V gave up 6 bases and J gave up 7 bases; unmatched junction bases: 22. CDR3 length equals 19 residues. The CDR3 spells CASRNKTGGIPPRSQPQHF. The CDR3 DNA reads TGTGCCAGCAGAAACAAAACAGGGGGCATTCCTCCCAGGTCCCAGCCCCAGCATTTT.

The chain recombines TRBV10-3 with TRBJ2-5, with 16 nucleotides matching TRBD2. Germline V CDR1 and CDR2: ENHRY, SYGVKD. This CDR3 has 15 amino acids. V lost 10 bases, J lost 11 bases, and 13 bases stayed unmatched. For the CDR3, the DNA is TGTGCCAGCGCCGGGACTAGCGGGGGGGACAATGAGCAGTACTTC. Its protein product is CASAGTSGGDNEQYF.

This chain uses TRBV29-1 with TRBJ2-5; 11 nucleotides agree with TRBD2. Germline V CDR1 and CDR2: SQVTM, ANQGSEA. There are 13 residues in the CDR3. V shed 7 bases, J shed 0 bases, and the junction held 1 base outside the gene matches. The CDR3 spells CSATSGNQETQYF. In DNA, the CDR3 is TGCAGCGCGACTAGCGGGAACCAAGAGACCCAGTACTTC.

This clonotype showed up just a few times. This sequence joins TRBV10-3 and TRBJ1-1; D not certain. V dropped 0 bases and J dropped 11 bases, with 13 bases sitting between them. The CDR3 is made up of 13 amino acids. Germline CDR1 reads ENHRY; CDR2 reads SYGVKD. CDR3 bases: TGTGCCATCAGTGAGTCGAATCCAGGCCATGCTTTCTTT. Translating it yields CAISESNPGHAFF.

Worth noting for this clonotype: The conserved phenylalanine or tryptophan is not found at the CDR3 terminus, so this likely reflects a read error. This chain joins TRBV20-1 and TRBJ2-1, with 7 bases fitting TRBD2. The length of the CDR3 is 16 residues. Germline V gives CDR1 DFQATT, CDR2 SNEGSKA (reference sequence). After removal of 1 base from V and 0 bases from J, the junction contained 6 bases not matched to a gene. The chain's CDR3 is CSARVGTSASYNEQFS. DNA of the CDR3: TGCAGTGCTAGAGTCGGAACTAGCGCCTCCTACAATGAGCAGTTCTCC.

As to this clonotype: A much larger clone sits a single nucleotide away, making a read error possible. The gene calls are TRBV12-3 or TRBV12-4 and TRBJ1-2, with D hard to call. The CDR3 loop spans 11 amino acids. The CDR3 DNA follows: TGTGCCAGCAGTTTGGGCCAAGGCTTCACCTTC. This sequence encodes CASSLGQGFTF.

V and J are TRBV20-1 and TRBJ1-5, with D hard to call. This CDR3 has 13 residues. V was cut by 3 bases and J by 4 bases, with 10 bases left in between. CDR1 and CDR2 from the germline V gene are DFQATT and SNEGSKA (reference sequence). Here the CDR3 DNA reads TGCAGTGCTAGCGGGCCGGCAAATCAGCCCCAGCATTTT. It specifies CSASGPANQPQHF.

The V and J genes are TRBV20-1 and TRBJ2-3; either TRBD1 or TRBD2 may supply D (6 bases each). The CDR3 has 11 amino acids. The germline V gene has CDR1 DFQATT and CDR2 SNEGSKA (reference sequence). The CDR3 coding sequence is TGCAGCCCCGGGGGCGGGGATACGCAGTATTTT. Translated, it gives CSPGGGDTQYF.